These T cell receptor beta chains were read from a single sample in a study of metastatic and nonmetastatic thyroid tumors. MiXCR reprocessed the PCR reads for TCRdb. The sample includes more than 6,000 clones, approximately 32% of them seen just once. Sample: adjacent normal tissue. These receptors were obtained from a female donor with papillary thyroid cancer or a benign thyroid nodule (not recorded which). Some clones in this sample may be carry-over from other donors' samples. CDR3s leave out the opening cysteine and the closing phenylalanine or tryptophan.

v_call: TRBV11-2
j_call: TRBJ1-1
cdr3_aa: ASSLGPGQGANTEAF

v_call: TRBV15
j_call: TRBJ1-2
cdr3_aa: ATIRYKGVYGYT

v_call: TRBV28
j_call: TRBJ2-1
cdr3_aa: ASRGTNFLKF

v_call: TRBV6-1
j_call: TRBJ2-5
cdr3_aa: ASRQSGTETQY

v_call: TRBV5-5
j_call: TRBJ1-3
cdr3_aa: ASSLWDYSGNTIY

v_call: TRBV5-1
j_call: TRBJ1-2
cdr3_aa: ASSLLGQGSYGYT

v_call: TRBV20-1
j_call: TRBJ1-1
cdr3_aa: SATPLQGAF

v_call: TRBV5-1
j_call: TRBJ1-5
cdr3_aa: ASSEQGNSNQPQH

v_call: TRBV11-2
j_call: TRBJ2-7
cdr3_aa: ASSLPGRSSYEQY

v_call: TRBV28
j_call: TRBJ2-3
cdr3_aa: ASRQDRGGADTQY

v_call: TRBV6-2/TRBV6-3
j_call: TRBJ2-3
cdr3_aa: ASSFSPMSGWAGYTQY

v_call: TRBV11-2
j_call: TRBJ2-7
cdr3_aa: ASSLLAGGTYEQY

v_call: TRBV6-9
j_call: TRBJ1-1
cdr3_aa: ASRYTEAF

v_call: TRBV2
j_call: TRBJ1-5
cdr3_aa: ASSDTRGGQPQH

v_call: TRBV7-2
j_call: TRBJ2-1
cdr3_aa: ASRVGGVFYNEQF

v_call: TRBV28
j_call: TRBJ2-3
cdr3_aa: ASRTSGRASTDTQY

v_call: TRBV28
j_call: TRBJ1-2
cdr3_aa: ASTLGGADYGYT

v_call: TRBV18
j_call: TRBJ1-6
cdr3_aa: ASSSVTGGPDSPLH

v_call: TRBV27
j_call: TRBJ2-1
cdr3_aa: ASSFSPMSGGGGRYNEQF

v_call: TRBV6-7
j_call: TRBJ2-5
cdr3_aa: ASTGRWREGQETQY

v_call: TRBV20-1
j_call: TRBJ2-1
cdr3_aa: SAVLAGEINEQF

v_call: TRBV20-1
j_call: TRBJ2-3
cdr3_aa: SAPDSSSTDTQY

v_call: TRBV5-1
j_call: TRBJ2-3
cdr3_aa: ASTFRTSGGTDTQY

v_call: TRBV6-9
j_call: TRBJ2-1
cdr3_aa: ASSYGGTYNEQF